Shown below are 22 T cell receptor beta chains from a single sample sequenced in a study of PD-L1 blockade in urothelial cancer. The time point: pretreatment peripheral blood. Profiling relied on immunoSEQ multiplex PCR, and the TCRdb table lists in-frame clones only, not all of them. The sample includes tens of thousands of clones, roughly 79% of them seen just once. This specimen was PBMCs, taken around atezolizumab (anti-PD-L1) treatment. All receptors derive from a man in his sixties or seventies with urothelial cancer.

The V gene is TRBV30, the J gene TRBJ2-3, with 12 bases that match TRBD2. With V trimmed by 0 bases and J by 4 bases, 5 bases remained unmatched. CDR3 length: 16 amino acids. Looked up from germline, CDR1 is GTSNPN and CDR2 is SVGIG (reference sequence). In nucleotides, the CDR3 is TGTGCCTGGAGTGTAGGCCTAGCGGGAGGGGCAGATACGCAGTATTTT. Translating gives CAWSVGLAGGADTQYF.

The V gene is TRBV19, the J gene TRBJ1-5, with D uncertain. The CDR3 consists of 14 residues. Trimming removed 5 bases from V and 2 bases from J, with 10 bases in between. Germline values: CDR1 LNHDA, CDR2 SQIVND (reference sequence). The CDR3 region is CASSPVVGNQPQHF. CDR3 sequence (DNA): TGTGCCAGTAGTCCGGTAGTAGGCAATCAGCCCCAGCATTTT.

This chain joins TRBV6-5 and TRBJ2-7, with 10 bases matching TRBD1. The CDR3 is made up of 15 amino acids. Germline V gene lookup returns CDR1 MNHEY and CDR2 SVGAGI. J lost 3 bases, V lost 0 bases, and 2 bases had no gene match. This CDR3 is CASSYSGTGVYEQYF. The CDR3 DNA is TGTGCCAGCAGTTACTCGGGGACAGGGGTCTACGAGCAGTACTTC.

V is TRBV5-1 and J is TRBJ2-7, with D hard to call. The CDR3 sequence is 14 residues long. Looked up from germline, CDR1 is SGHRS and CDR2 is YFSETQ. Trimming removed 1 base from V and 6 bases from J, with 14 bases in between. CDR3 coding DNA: TGCGCCAGCAGCTTGAGTCTAGGTTCGAGCGAGCAGTACTTC. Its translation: CASSLSLGSSEQYF. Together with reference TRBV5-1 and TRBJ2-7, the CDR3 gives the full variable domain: KAGVTQTPRYLIKTRGQQVTLSCSPISGHRSVSWYQQTPGQGLQFLFEYFSETQRNKGNFPGRFSGRQFSNSRSEMNVSTLELGDSALYLCASSLSLGSSEQYFGPGTRLTVT.

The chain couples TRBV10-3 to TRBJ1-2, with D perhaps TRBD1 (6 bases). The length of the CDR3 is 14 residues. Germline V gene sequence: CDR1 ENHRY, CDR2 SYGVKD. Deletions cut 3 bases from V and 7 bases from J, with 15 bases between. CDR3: CAISEGGAGAGYTF. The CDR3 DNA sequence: TGTGCCATCAGTGAAGGGGGGGCAGGGGCTGGCTACACCTTC.

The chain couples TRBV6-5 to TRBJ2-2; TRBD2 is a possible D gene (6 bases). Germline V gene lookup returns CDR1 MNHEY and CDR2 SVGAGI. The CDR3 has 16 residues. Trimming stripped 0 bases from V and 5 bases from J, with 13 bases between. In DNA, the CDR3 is TGTGCCAGCAGTTACTCGGCGCAGGGAGGAACCGGGGAGCTGTTTTTT. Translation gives CASSYSAQGGTGELFF.

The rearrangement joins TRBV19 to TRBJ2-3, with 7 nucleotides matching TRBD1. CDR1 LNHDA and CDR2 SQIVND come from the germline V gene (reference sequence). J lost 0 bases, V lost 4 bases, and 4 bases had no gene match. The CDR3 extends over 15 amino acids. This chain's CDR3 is CASSTGTESTDTQYF. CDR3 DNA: TGTGCCAGTAGTACCGGGACAGAGAGCACAGATACGCAGTATTTT.

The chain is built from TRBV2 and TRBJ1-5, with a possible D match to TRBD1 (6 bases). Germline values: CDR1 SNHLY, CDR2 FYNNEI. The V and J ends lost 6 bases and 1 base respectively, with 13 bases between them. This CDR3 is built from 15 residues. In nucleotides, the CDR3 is TGTGCCAGCAGCCCGCAAACAGGGAGCAATCAGCCCCAGCATTTT. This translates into CASSPQTGSNQPQHF.

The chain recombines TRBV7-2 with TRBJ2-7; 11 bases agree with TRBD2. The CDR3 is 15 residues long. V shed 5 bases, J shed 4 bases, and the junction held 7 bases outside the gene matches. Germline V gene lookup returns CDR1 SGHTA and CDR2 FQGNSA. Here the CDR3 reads CASSVTSGSRYEQYF. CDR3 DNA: TGTGCCAGCAGCGTTACTAGCGGGAGCCGGTACGAGCAGTACTTC.

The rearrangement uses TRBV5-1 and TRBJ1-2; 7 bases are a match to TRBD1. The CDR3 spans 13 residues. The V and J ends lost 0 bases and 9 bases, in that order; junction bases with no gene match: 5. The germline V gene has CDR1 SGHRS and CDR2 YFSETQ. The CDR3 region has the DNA TGCGCCAGCAGCTTGGAACAGGGGAATAGCTACACCTTC. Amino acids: CASSLEQGNSYTF.

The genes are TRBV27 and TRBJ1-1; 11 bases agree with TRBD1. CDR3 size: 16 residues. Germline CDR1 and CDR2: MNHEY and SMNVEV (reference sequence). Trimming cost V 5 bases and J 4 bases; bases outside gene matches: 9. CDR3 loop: CASSPWTGGVSTEAFF. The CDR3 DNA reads TGTGCCAGCAGTCCTTGGACAGGGGGCGTTAGCACTGAAGCTTTCTTT.

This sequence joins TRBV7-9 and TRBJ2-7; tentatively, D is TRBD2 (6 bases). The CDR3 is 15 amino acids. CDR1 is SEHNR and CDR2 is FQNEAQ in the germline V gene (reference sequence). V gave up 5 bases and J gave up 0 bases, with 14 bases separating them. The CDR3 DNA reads TGTGCCAGCAGCCGACTAGGTTATAACTCCTACGAGCAGTACTTC. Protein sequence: CASSRLGYNSYEQYF. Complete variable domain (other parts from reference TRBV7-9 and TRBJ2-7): DTGVSQNPRHKITKRGQNVTFRCDPISEHNRLYWYRQTLGQGPEFLTYFQNEAQLEKSRLLSDRFSAERPKGSFSTLEIQRTEQGDSAMYLCASSRLGYNSYEQYFGPGTRLTVT.

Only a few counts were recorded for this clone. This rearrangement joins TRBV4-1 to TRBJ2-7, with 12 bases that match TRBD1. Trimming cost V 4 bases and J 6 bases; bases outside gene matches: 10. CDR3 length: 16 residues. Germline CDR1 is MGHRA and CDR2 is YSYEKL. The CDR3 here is CASSLGQGAPLGEQYF. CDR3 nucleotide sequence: TGCGCCAGCAGCCTGGGACAGGGGGCGCCCCTAGGCGAGCAGTACTTC.

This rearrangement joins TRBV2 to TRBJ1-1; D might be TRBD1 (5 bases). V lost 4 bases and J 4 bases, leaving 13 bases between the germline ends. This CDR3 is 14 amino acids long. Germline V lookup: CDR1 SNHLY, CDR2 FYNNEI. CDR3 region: CASSGRVRGTEAFF. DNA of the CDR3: TGTGCCAGCAGTGGAAGAGTTAGGGGCACTGAAGCTTTCTTT.

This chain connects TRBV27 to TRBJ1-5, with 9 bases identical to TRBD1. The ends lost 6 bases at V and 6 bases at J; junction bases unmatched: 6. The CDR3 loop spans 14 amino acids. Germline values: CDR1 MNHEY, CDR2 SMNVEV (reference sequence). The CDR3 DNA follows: TGTGCCAGCAGCGCGGACAGGGGAAGTCAGCCCCAGCATTTT. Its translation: CASSADRGSQPQHF.

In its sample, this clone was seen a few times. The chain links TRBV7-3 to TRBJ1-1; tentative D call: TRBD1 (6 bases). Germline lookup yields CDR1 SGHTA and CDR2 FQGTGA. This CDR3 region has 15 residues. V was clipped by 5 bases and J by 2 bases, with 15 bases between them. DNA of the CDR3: TGTGCCAGCAGCCCTGGGGGGGCGGGAAACACTGAAGCTTTCTTT. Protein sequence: CASSPGGAGNTEAFF.

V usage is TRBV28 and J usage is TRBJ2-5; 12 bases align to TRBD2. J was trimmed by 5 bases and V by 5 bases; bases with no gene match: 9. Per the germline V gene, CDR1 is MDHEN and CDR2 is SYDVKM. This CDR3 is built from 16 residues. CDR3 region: CASSTLAGGPLETQYF. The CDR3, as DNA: TGTGCCAGCAGTACGCTAGCGGGAGGGCCTTTGGAGACCCAGTACTTC.

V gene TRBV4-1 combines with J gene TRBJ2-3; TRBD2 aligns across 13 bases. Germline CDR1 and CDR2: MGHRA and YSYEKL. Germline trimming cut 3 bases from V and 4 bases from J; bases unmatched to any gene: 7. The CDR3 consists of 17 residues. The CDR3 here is CASSHATGTSGADTQYF. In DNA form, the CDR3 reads TGCGCCAGCAGCCATGCCACCGGGACTAGCGGGGCAGATACGCAGTATTTT.

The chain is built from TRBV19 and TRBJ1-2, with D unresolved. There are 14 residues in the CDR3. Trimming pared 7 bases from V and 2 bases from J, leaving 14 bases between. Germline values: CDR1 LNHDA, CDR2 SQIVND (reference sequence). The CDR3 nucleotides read TGTGCCAGTACTCCTCTGGGCTGGAACTATGGCTACACCTTC. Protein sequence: CASTPLGWNYGYTF.

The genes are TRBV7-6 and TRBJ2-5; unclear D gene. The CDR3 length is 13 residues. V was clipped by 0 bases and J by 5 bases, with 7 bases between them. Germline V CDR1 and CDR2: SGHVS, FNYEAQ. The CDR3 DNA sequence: TGTGCCAGCAGCTTAGCAGAGCGTGAGACCCAGTACTTC. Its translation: CASSLAERETQYF.

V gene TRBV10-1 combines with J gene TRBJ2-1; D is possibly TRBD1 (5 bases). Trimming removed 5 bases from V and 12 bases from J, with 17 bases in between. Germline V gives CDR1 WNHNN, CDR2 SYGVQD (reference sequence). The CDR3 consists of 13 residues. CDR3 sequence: CASSPSLLGRQFF. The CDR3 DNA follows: TGCGCCAGCAGTCCCTCCCTCCTGGGGCGGCAGTTCTTC.

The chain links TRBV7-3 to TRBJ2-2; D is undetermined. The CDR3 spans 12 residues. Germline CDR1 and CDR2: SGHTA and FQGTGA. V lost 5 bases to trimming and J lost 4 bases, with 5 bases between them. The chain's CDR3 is CASSRSTGELFF. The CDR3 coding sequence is TGTGCCAGCAGCAGGAGCACCGGGGAGCTGTTTTTT.